This TCR beta chain was sequenced in a study of cytomegalovirus exposure and HLA in healthy donors. Study-wide findings and caveats: The dataset shows that most TCR sequences were rare, while some public TCRs occurred in many donors.

This clone was picked up a small number of times. Its antigen is unknown. The donors gave bone marrow, and they were healthy. Trimming removed 6 bases from V and 2 bases from J, with 11 bases in between. Germline V gene lookup returns CDR1 MNHNS and CDR2 SASEGT. This CDR3 contains 13 residues. Primers included in the PCR were 60 Vbeta and 13 Jbeta primers. Clones were read by immunoSEQ multiplex PCR, and TCRdb kept only the in-frame ones, dropping some. The table includes some 130,000 clones, around 73% detected once. Sequencing was performed on PBMCs. The J gene is TRBJ2-7, the V gene TRBV6-1; possibly TRBD2 for D (6 bases). The TCR was taken from a woman aged 40 to 50 in good health and CMV-seronegative. The CDR3 reads CASSRGLAYEQYF. The CDR3 DNA sequence: TGTGCCAGCAGCCGGGGGTTGGCCTACGAGCAGTACTTC.